This T cell receptor (beta chain) is from a study of blood T cell repertoires in COVID-19. Study in general: Acute and convalescent COVID-19 samples came from the United States, Italy and Spain.

As handled by the study authors: Amplification of reference gene primers provided the estimated nucleated cell counts. TCRdb's copy holds only in-frame clones and misses some; the assay was immunoSEQ multiplex PCR. V and J calls and clone size are as listed in that table; D and trimming were resolved from the DNA. The data contain a few hundred thousand clones, 88% of them singletons. This CDR3 is 16 amino acids long. In germline, CDR1 is MDHEN, CDR2 SYDVKM. Trimming left V 7 bases short and J 3 bases short, with 21 bases between. Allocation to cohorts depended on clinical history reported by the participants. Symptom resolution, clearance, or two negative PCRs marked donors in Cohort 3 as recovered.

The TCR originated in a man aged 25 to 40 who had recovered from COVID-19. The rearrangement joins TRBV28 to TRBJ1-2; tentatively, D is TRBD1 (5 bases). Material: PBMCs or T cells enriched from blood (not recorded which). The CDR3 DNA follows: TGTGCCAGCACCCCCAGGGCGGGGCGAAAAGACTATGGCTACACCTTC. Protein: CASTPRAGRKDYGYTF.